The 2 T cell receptor beta chains presented below share a single source sample, sequenced in a study of shared clonotypes between healthy human individuals. Some clones are missing from TCRdb's copy, which holds only in-frame ones; the method was immunoSEQ multiplex PCR. The data contain some 2.4 million clones, 90% to 95% of them singletons. Sequencing was carried out using naive CD4+ T cells from PBMCs. Subset of the sample: CD45RA+ positively selected. These receptors all stem from a man aged 18 to 30 in good health. Some clones in this sample may be carry-over from other donors' samples.

This chain connects TRBV4-3 to TRBJ1-6; D is unclear. The V and J ends lost 3 bases and 5 bases respectively, with 11 bases between them. CDR3 length: 15 residues. Per germline, CDR1 LGHNA and CDR2 YSLEER. CDR3 loop: CASSQSMANNSPLHF. The DNA of the CDR3 is TGCGCCAGCAGCCAGTCTATGGCCAATAATTCACCCCTCCACTTT.

The chain carries TRBV9 and TRBJ1-6, with D perhaps TRBD1 (6 bases). Trimming removed 7 bases at V and 7 bases at J, with 18 bases between. Germline V gene lookup returns CDR1 SGDLS and CDR2 YYNGEE. This CDR3 spans 15 amino acids. CDR3 DNA: TGTGCCAGCGGAGGGGGAACTGCCCTAAATTCACCCCTCCACTTT. Its protein product is CASGGGTALNSPLHF.